The rows below give T cell receptor beta chains drawn from one sample of a study of T cell responses to AZD1222 COVID-19 vaccine. The method was immunoSEQ multiplex PCR; TCRdb's version includes in-frame clones alone and lacks a portion of them. The profile covers 150,000 to 200,000 clones, with about nine tenths appearing a single time and 2.5% to 3% taken by the ten largest. This material consisted of peripheral blood, taken on day 0 of MenACWY control vaccination. The origin of the receptors is an adult in good health. Both conserved end residues are part of each CDR3. Fields, in order: clone size, V gene, D gene, J gene, CDR3 DNA, CDR3 protein. The D gene is left open where the match is weak. Clone size, where shown, is once, few, many, or a class for clones that have expanded.

.	TRBV30	.	TRBJ2-2	TGTGCCTGGAGCTCCCTCAACACCGGGGAGCTGTTTTTT	CAWSSLNTGELFF
.	TRBV7-6	.	TRBJ1-1	TGTGCCAGCAGCCTACTAAATAGGAACACTGAAGCTTTCTTT	CASSLLNRNTEAFF
.	TRBV9	.	TRBJ2-6	TGTGCCAGCAGCCCACGAGGGGACTCTGGGGCCAACGTCCTGACTTTC	CASSPRGDSGANVLTF
.	TRBV5-4	.	TRBJ2-7	TGTGCCAGCAGCTTGGGACCCTCCCGGATGGACTTC	CASSLGPSRMDF
.	TRBV6-5	.	TRBJ1-2	TGTGCCAGCACAGCCAGCCTCAACAACTATGGCTACACCTTC	CASTASLNNYGYTF
once	TRBV28	.	TRBJ1-3	TGTGCCAGCAGTACAGCTTTCTCTGGAAACACCATATATTTT	CASSTAFSGNTIYF
.	TRBV4-1	TRBD2	TRBJ2-1	TGCGCCAGCAGCCAAGCCACCGGGACTAGCGGGACCTGGGATGAGCAGTTCTTC	CASSQATGTSGTWDEQFF
few	TRBV7-9	TRBD1	TRBJ1-2	TGTGCCAGCAGCTACCGGGACAGGGTTCAGAGTGGCTACACCTTC	CASSYRDRVQSGYTF
.	TRBV28	.	TRBJ2-7	TGTGCCAGCAGTTTGATGACAGACCAGCAGTACTTC	CASSLMTDQQYF
.	TRBV11-1	.	TRBJ1-2	TGTGCCAGCAGCTTAGGTACAGGAGCTAACTATGGCTACACCTTC	CASSLGTGANYGYTF
.	TRBV4-1	TRBD2	TRBJ2-3	TGCGCCAGCAGACATGACCATAGTGGGACTAGACAAGATACGCAGTATTTT	CASRHDHSGTRQDTQYF
.	TRBV7-2	TRBD1	TRBJ1-5	TGTGCCAGCAGTCCAGGGGGGGATGGCAATCAGCCCCAGCATTTT	CASSPGGDGNQPQHF
.	TRBV5-8	.	TRBJ1-2	TGTGCCAGCAGCCGAAGGGGAGGGGTCTTC	CASSRRGGVF
.	TRBV5-4	.	TRBJ1-6	TGTGCCAGCAGCCGGGACCAATTGGGGTCACCCCTCCACTTT	CASSRDQLGSPLHF
.	TRBV7-9	.	TRBJ1-4	TGTGCCAGCAGCTTCGAGGGGATGGGTGAAAAACTGTTTTTT	CASSFEGMGEKLFF
.	TRBV5-5	TRBD1	TRBJ1-1	TGTGCCAGCAGCTGTAACCTCCCGAGGGACAGCCTGTGCACTGAAGCTTTCTTT	CASSCNLPRDSLCTEAFF
.	TRBV5-4	TRBD1	TRBJ2-4	TGTGCCAGCAGCTTGGGGACAGGGGTAAACATTCAGTACTTC	CASSLGTGVNIQYF
once	TRBV5-1	TRBD2	TRBJ2-7	TGCGCCAGCAGCGGTTCTAGCGGGTCAGCCTACGAGCAGTACTTC	CASSGSSGSAYEQYF
.	TRBV6-5	TRBD2	TRBJ2-7	TGTGCCAGCAGAACCGGGACTACAACTACGTGGAACTTC	CASRTGTTTTWNF
once	TRBV7-8	TRBD1	TRBJ2-7	TGTGCCAGCAGCTCACCCGGGACAGGGCTATCCTACGAGCAGTACTTC	CASSSPGTGLSYEQYF
.	TRBV28	.	TRBJ1-2	TGTGCCAGCAGTTTAGGAGGGGGGTCCGACTATGGCTACACCTTC	CASSLGGGSDYGYTF
few	TRBV5-4	TRBD1	TRBJ1-2	TGTGCCAGCAGCTCTGGGACAGACTATGGCTACACCTTC	CASSSGTDYGYTF
.	TRBV11-2	.	TRBJ2-7	TGTGCCAGCAGCTTATCGGCAGGAGCTTACGAGCAGTACTTC	CASSLSAGAYEQYF
.	TRBV6-5	.	TRBJ2-5	TGTGCCAGCAGTACGGCGTTCGAAGAGACCCAGTACTTC	CASSTAFEETQYF
few	TRBV11-2	.	TRBJ2-1	TGTGCCAGCAGCTCAGCCCCGGGGGGCGAGCAGTTCTTC	CASSSAPGGEQFF
.	TRBV28	.	TRBJ1-6	TGTGCCAGCAGTTTGCCGAGACAGCGAAATTCACCCCTCCACTTT	CASSLPRQRNSPLHF
.	TRBV29-1	.	TRBJ1-1	TGCAGCGTGCTTAAAGGGGATGGTCTTGAAGCTTTCTTT	CSVLKGDGLEAFF
.	TRBV24-1	TRBD1	TRBJ1-5	TGTGCCACCAGCGACCACAGGGGAGGCTATCAGCCCCAGCATTTT	CATSDHRGGYQPQHF